This entry describes one T cell receptor beta chain. Its recognized antigen is unknown. No clone much larger than this one lies a single base away; base qualities are absent. The cohort consisted of 670 or so healthy bone marrow donors. Cohort members were all nominally healthy when sampled, although unrecorded immune exposures were likely present. The donor was CMV seronegative and belonged to the group of 352 seronegative cohort members. A peripheral blood sample was collected from each donor, and TCR beta sequencing was performed on peripheral blood mononuclear cells. Genomic DNA was extracted from the blood cell samples with the Qiagen DNeasy Blood Extraction Kit. The source of the sample is a study of cytomegalovirus exposure and HLA in healthy donors (dated by TCRdb to the late 2010s). Describing the broader study: An earlier analysis of several hundred of the donors reported 250 to 300 Gb of sequence data and approximately 110 million unique TCR beta sequences from roughly 200 million T cells. An early release that covered approximately 600 HLA-typed donors contained approximately 300 gigabases of sequencing data and tens of millions of unique TCR sequences. Among the approximately 420 genotyped donors, approximately 82% belonged to the genetic ancestry cluster associated with self-reported Caucasian donors. The study aimed to test whether signatures of past pathogen exposure could be identified by cataloging public T cell receptors. The T cell repertoires of about 700 subjects were profiled by immunosequencing and related to cytomegalovirus serostatus. Along with the approximately 700-subject first cohort, a separate validation cohort of over 90 different subjects was used. High-throughput TCR immunosequencing, statistical association of individual TCRs with disease status, and machine learning were combined to predict cytomegalovirus infection status. In a later analysis, previously published TCR beta repertoires from fewer than 750 donors were re-analyzed and high-resolution HLA genotyping was added so that TCR occurrence patterns could be studied. Rather than drawing on any new phenotypic data, the later analysis identified candidate immune exposures from TCR beta sequences and the way those sequences occurred across donors. In an earlier analysis of roughly 600 of the donors, high-throughput TCR beta sequencing was used to judge whether each TCR beta V gene segment behaved as functional or pseudogenic. Donor age, sex, ethnicity and CMV serostatus were collected together with the repertoire data. A later genetic analysis used genome-wide SNP genotypes for about three fifths of the 666 donors, treating that subset as a discovery cohort. Every repertoire in the discovery cohort had been generated on one and the same sequencing platform. Both class I and class II loci were covered by HLA typing, at four-digit resolution. The number of donors typed differed by locus, with 629-630 for A, B, C, DRB1 and DQB1, about 500 for DQA1, approximately 570 for DPA1, and roughly 450 for DPB1. Because of strong linkage in the cohort, roughly five DR-DQ haplotypes were treated as single units for association and clustering. Across 398 genotyped donors of the cohort, an average of roughly 230,000 unique TCR beta nucleotide sequences per donor were sequenced, and roughly a sixth of those sequences were non-productive.

The library relied on the immunoSEQ multiplex PCR assay. For the multiplex PCR, a mixture combining 60 forward primers for TCR Vbeta segments and 13 reverse primers for TCR Jbeta segments was used. A multiplex PCR assay on genomic DNA amplified the CDR3 region of rearranged TCR beta genes. The amplified TCR beta libraries were sequenced on the Illumina HiSeq System as 87-base-pair reads. In the source study's methods: In a later analysis, some 80 million unique TCR beta chains were counted across the approximately 640 repertoires, and roughly 10 million of these chains were shared by at least two donors. Raw reads were error-corrected and collapsed into unique sequences with a nearest-neighbor algorithm that merged closely related sequences to remove PCR and sequencing errors. V, D and J gene segments were assigned by aligning CDR3 sequences to IMGT reference sequences. Each retained sequence needed at least a six-nucleotide match to both a V gene segment and a J gene segment. Rearrangements were classified as productive when the CDR3 lacked stop codons and remained in frame with V and J, and all other rearrangements were classified as non-productive. Following IMGT convention, CDR3 was defined as the stretch from the second conserved V-encoded cysteine up to the conserved J-encoded phenylalanine. The earlier analysis of about 560 of the donors excluded any sequence lacking an unambiguous match to a single V gene segment. In an earlier analysis of 450 to 700 of the donors, V segments were called functional above 56.7% productive rearrangements and were called segregating when the between-donor standard deviation exceeded 5%. A statistical classification framework was built for diagnosing cytomegalovirus status from the catalog of TCR beta chain sequences. A later analysis assigned V and J genes by comparing TCR nucleotide sequences with IMGT/GENE-DB human TR gene sequences. Using the TCRdist pipeline, a later analysis assigned CDR3 sequences along with most-parsimonious VDJ recombination scenarios. In a later analysis, each TCR beta chain was defined by its CDR3 amino acid sequence together with its V-gene family, and reads without a unique V-gene family were excluded. A later analysis removed nearly 600 highly shared, low-generation-probability nucleotide sequences to deal with suspected cross-contamination and a sequencing artifact. In a later analysis, a clonal expansion index was calculated for each public chain from normalized within-repertoire ranks of inferred template counts. A later analysis computed generation probabilities with a VDJ recombination model fitted to out-of-frame rearrangements, and checked the results against IGoR. Hypergeometric tests were used in a later analysis to score TCR-TCR, TCR-HLA and TCR-CMV co-occurrence, with a repertoire-size bias correction applied to the TCR pairs. False discovery rates were estimated in a later analysis by permuting HLA or CMV assignments 20 times. In a later analysis, co-occurring TCRs were grouped using DBSCAN, and TCRdist sequence similarity was added for clustering within HLA-allele-positive subsets. Repertoires with fewer than 30,000 or more than 120,000 public chains were left out of co-occurrence clustering, as were about 5 repertoires with anomalous nucleotide sharing. TCRdb carries this immuneACCESS record with in-frame sequences only. Its versions omit some clonotypes, under half of them owing to an unresolved V gene in the studies checked, with the rest unexplained. D and trimming come from the DNA, and the V and J calls and clone size come from that table. The sample table records roughly 120,000 clones; more than 80% of these occur just once. 2.5% to 3.5% of the sample is held by the ten biggest clonotypes.

Results the study describes overall, beyond this receptor: A later analysis found that TCR association rates varied across HLA loci, with DRB1 alleles showing the most associated TCRs and HLA-C alleles the fewest. Because HLA typing was unavailable for some donors at each locus, only the typed subset was used in association tests. In a later analysis, most CMV-associated TCR beta chains were found to appear HLA-restricted, with HLA associations seemingly driven largely by CMV exposure. The 87-base-pair reads could not distinguish some IMGT-functional V segments, including TRBV6-2 and TRBV6-3, so those segments were excluded. The authors suggested that the approach could potentially be extended to other disease states and immunological phenotypes. Linkage disequilibrium might explain the correlated functional status among segregating V segments, but an unknown experimental factor could not be excluded. The classifier was reported to diagnose cytomegalovirus status with high specificity and sensitivity in both the original cohort and the validation cohort. A further reported finding was that TCR beta sequences accurately predicted the HLA-A and HLA-B alleles for most subjects in the first cohort. Compared with the roughly 720-donor mean, donors in an Asian-associated ancestry cluster had fewer N-insertions in productive TCRs, according to a later genetic analysis. When HLA alleles, especially DR and DQ, strongly co-occurred, attributing TCR associations to individual alleles was difficult. Compared with equally common non-associated chains, HLA-associated TCR beta chains in a later analysis were more clonally expanded and had lower generation probabilities. In the study, some 160 TCR beta chains were listed as associated with cytomegalovirus. In a later analysis, several top co-occurrence clusters were reported to appear linked to parvovirus B19, influenza, CMV and Epstein-Barr virus. V-gene and J-gene trimming of TCR beta chains was associated with a missense DCLRE1C variant in a later genetic analysis, and the association was replicated in an independent cohort. A cluster of highly shared sequence variants was judged likely to represent a technical artifact of the sequencing pipeline. Sequencing depth was assumed to be roughly uniform across donors in the presence/absence analyses, though that assumption may not hold. In a later analysis, over 15,000 TCR beta sequences were associated with specific HLA alleles at a false discovery rate of 0.05. The earlier analysis of approximately 560 of the donors excluded 15 to 20 rarely observed V segments, including chromosome 9 orphons, because counts were too low. For the cohort, immune exposure information was limited to CMV serostatus. Three of the identified cytomegalovirus-associated TCR beta chains were confirmed in vitro to be specific for cytomegalovirus antigens. Across donors, most TCR sequences were observed very rarely, whereas some public TCRs were present in many individuals. Broadly in line with IMGT annotations, most TCR beta V segments showed up in productive rearrangements about 90% or about 30% of the time in an earlier analysis of 587 of the donors. The cohort was sequenced for TCR beta chains only, and without alpha or paired-chain data the features that could be detected were limited.

V and J are trimmed by 6 bases and 3 bases, and the gene matches miss 1 base of the junction. The cysteine opens and the phenylalanine closes a CDR3 of 14 amino acids. Of the read, only the CDR3 DNA is kept; its 42 bases are in frame from base 1. CDR1 and CDR2 are drawn from the germline V gene: MNHEY, SVGAGI. This sequence was found in a male donor in good health and CMV-seronegative. The sequencing input was PBMCs. The V and J segments used are TRBV6-5 and TRBJ1-5, and 11 junctional nucleotides match TRBD1. CDR3 reads: CASRGQGDNQPQHF. The sequence in DNA is TGTGCCAGCAGGGGACAGGGGGACAATCAGCCCCAGCATTTT.